The clone carrying this TCR beta chain was detected a few times. Its target is unknown. The germline gives CDR1 SEHNR, CDR2 FQNEAQ (reference sequence). The CDR3 consists of 14 residues. The V gene lost 1 base and the J gene lost 3 bases, with 7 bases spanning the gap. The sample originates from a study of response to subunit inactivated influenza vaccine. TCRdb passed the RT-PCR reads through MiXCR, listing each CDR3 protein once. The sample comprises about 530,000 distinct CDR3 sequences, 10% to 15% of which are singletons, and around 12% rests with the top ten. Findings of the study overall: The authors proposed limited new T cell recruitment per seasonal influenza vaccination.

The sequence was collected from a man aged 45 to 65 who received an inactivated influenza vaccine. This material consisted of PBMCs from blood, taken roughly 6 weeks after vaccination. V usage is TRBV7-9 and J usage is TRBJ2-1; no definite D call. CDR3 protein: CASSLVTGYNEQFF. CDR3 bases: TGTGCCAGCAGCTTAGTGACGGGCTACAATGAGCAGTTCTTC.